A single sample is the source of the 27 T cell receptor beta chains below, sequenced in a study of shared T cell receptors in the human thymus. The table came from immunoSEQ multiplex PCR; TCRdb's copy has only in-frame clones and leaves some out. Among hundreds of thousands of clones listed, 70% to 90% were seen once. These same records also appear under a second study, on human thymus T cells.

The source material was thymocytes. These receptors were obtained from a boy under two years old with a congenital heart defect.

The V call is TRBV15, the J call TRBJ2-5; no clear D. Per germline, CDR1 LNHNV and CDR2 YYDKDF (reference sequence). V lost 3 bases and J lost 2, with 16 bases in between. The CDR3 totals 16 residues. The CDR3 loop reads CATSRGLLSIQETQYF. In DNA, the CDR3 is TGTGCCACCAGCAGGGGCTTGCTATCCATTCAAGAGACCCAGTACTTC.

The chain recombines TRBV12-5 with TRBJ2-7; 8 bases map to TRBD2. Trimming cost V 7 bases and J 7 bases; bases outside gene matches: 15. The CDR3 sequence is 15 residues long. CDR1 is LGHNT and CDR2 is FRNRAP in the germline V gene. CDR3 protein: CASALAGGAFWEQYF. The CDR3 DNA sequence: TGTGCTAGTGCGCTAGCGGGCGGGGCCTTTTGGGAGCAGTACTTC.

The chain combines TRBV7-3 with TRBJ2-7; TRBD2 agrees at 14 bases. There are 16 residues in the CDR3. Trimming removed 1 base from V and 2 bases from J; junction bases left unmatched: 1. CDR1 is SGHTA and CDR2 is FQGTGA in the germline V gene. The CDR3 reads CASSLRLAGGPYEQYF. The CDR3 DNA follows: TGTGCCAGCAGCTTAAGACTAGCGGGGGGGCCCTACGAGCAGTACTTC.

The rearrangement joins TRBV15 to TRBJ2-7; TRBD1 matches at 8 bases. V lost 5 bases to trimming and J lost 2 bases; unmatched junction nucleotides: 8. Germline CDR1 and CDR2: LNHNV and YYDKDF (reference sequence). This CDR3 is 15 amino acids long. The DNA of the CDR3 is TGTGCCACCAGCGGGGGCAGGGGGCTACCCTACGAGCAGTACTTC. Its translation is CATSGGRGLPYEQYF.

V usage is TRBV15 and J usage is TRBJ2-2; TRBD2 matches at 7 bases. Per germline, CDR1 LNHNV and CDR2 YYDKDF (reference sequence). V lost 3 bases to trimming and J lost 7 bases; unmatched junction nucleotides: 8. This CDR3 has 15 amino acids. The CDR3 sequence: CATSRGGVQGGELFF. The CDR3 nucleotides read TGTGCCACCAGCAGGGGGGGGGTTCAGGGCGGGGAGCTGTTTTTT.

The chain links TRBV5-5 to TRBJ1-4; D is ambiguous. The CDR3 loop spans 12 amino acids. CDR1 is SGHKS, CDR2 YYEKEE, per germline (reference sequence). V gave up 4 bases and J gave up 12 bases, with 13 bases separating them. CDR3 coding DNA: TGTGCCAGCAGCCCCGGGTCTTCGGAACTGTTTTTT. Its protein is CASSPGSSELFF.

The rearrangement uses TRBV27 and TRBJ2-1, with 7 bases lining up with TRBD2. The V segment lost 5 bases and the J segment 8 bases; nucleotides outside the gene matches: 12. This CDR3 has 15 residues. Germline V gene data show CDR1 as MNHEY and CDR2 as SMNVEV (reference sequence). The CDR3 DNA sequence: TGTGCCAGCAGTCCCCTAACGGGAGGCCACCATGAGCAGTTCTTC. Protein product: CASSPLTGGHHEQFF.

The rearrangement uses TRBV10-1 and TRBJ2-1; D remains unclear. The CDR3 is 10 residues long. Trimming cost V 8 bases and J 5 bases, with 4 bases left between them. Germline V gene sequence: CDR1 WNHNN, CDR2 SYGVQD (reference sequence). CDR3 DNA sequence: TGCGCCAGCGGGCACAATGAGCAGTTCTTC. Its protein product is CASGHNEQFF.

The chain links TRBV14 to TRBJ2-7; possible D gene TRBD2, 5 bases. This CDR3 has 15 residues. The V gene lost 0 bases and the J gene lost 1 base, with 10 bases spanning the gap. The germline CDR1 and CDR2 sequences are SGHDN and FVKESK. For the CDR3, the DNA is TGTGCCAGCAGCCAAGAAAATCGCGGGTCCTACGAGCAGTACTTC. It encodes CASSQENRGSYEQYF. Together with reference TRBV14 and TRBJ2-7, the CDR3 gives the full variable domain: EAGVTQFPSHSVIEKGQTVTLRCDPISGHDNLYWYRRVMGKEIKFLLHFVKESKQDESGMPNNRFLAERTGGTYSTLKVQPAELEDSGVYFCASSQENRGSYEQYFGPGTRLTVT.

Here the CDR3 DNA reads TGCGCCAGCAGCCAAGAATTAGGGACTAGCGGGAGGGCCGTCGAGCAGTTCTTC. It encodes CASSQELGTSGRAVEQFF. V and J are TRBV4-3 and TRBJ2-1, with 16 nucleotides matching TRBD2. The CDR3 is 18 amino acids. J was trimmed by 10 bases and V by 0 bases; bases with no gene match: 9. Germline CDR1 and CDR2: LGHNA and YSLEER.

CDR3 protein: CASSSGLAGYNEQFF. Written as DNA, the CDR3 is TGTGCCAGCAGTTCCGGACTAGCGGGGTACAATGAGCAGTTCTTC. The J gene is TRBJ2-1, the V gene TRBV27, with 12 bases fitting TRBD2. Germline loops: CDR1 MNHEY, CDR2 SMNVEV (reference sequence). V lost 4 bases and J lost 4; bases outside the gene matches: 2. This CDR3 has 15 amino acids.

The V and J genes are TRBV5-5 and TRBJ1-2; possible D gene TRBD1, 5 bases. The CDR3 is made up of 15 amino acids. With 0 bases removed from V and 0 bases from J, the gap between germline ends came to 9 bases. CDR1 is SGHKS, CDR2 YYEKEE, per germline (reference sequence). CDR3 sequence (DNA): TGTGCCAGCAGCTTGGGCGGACACACTAACTATGGCTACACCTTC. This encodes CASSLGGHTNYGYTF.

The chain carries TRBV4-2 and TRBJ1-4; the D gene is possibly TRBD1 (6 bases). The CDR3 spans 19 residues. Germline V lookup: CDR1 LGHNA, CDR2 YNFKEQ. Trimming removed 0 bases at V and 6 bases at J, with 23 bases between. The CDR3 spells CASSQDFGGTPRWDEKLFF. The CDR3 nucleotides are TGTGCCAGCAGCCAAGATTTCGGTGGGACACCCCGTTGGGATGAAAAACTGTTTTTT.

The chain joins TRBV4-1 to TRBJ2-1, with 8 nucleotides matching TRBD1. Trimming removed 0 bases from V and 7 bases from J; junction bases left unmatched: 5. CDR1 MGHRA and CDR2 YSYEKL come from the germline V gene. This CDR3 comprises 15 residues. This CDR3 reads CASSQDDRGKNEQFF. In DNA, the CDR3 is TGCGCCAGCAGCCAAGATGACAGGGGAAAAAATGAGCAGTTCTTC.

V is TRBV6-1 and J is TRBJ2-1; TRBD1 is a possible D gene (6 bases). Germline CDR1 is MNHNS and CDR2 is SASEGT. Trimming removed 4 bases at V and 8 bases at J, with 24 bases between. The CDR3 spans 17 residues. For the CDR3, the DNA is TGTGCCAGCAGTGGGGGGCCCCCTGCGGGCGGAGGCGATGAGCAGTTCTTC. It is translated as CASSGGPPAGGGDEQFF.

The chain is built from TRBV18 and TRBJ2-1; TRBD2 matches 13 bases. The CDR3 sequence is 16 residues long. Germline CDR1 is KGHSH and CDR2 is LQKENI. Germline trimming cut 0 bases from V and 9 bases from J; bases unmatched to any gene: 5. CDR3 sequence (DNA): TGTGCCAGCTCACCACCGAGGACTAGCGGGAGAAGTGAGCAGTTCTTC. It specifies CASSPPRTSGRSEQFF. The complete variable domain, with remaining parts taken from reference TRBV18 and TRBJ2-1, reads NAGVMQNPRHLVRRRGQEARLRCSPMKGHSHVYWYRQLPEEGLKFMVYLQKENIIDESGMPKERFSAEFPKEGPSILRIQQVVRGDSAAYFCASSPPRTSGRSEQFFGPGTRLTVL.

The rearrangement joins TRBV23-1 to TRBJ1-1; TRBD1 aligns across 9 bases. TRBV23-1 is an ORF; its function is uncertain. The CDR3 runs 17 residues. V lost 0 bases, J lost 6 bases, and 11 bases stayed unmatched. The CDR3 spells CASSQSDLDRGKAEAFF. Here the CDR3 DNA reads TGCGCCAGCAGTCAATCCGACTTAGACAGGGGGAAGGCTGAAGCTTTCTTT.

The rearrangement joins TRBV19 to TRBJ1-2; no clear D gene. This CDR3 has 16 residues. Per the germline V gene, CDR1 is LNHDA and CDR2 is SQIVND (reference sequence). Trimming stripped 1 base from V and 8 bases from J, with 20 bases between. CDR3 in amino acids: CASSIGPPRAGEGYTF. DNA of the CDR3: TGTGCCAGTAGTATAGGCCCCCCTCGTGCCGGTGAAGGCTACACCTTC.

The CDR3 DNA follows: TGTGCCAGCAGCTTGGCCCCACAGGCGGGACAGAACTCCTACGAGCAGTACTTC. As protein: CASSLAPQAGQNSYEQYF. The chain carries TRBV5-6 and TRBJ2-7, with a weak D call TRBD1 (7 bases). The CDR3 totals 18 residues. V lost 0 bases, J lost 0 bases, and 19 bases lay in between. CDR1 SGHDT and CDR2 YYEEEE come from the germline V gene.

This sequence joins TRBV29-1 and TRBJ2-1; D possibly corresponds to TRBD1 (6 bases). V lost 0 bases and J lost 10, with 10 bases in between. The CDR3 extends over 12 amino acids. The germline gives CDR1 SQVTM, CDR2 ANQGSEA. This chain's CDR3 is CSVEDRGQEQFF. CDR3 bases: TGCAGCGTTGAAGATAGGGGACAAGAGCAGTTCTTC.

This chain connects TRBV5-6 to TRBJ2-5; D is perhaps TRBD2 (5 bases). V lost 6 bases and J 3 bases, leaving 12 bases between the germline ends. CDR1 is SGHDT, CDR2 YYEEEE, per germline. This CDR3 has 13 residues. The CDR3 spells CASTLPGEETQYF. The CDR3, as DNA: TGTGCCAGCACCCTGCCCGGGGAAGAGACCCAGTACTTC.

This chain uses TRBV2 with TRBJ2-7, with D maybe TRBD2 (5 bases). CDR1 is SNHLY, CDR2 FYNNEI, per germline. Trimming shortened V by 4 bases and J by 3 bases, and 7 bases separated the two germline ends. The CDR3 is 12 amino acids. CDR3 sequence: CASSGGYYEQYF. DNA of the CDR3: TGTGCCAGCAGTGGAGGGTACTACGAGCAGTACTTC.

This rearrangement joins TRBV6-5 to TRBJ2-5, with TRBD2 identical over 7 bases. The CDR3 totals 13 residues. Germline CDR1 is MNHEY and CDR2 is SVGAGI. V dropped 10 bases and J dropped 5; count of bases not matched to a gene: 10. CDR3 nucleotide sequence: TGTGCCACCAAAGGGAGGGGTGGGGAGACCCAGTACTTC. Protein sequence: CATKGRGGETQYF.

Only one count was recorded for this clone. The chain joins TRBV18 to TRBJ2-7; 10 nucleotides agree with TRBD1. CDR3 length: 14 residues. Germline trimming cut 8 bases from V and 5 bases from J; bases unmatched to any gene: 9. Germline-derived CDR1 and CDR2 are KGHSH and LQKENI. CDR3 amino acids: CASRGGQGVDEQYF. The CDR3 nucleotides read TGTGCCAGCCGAGGAGGACAGGGGGTCGACGAGCAGTACTTC.

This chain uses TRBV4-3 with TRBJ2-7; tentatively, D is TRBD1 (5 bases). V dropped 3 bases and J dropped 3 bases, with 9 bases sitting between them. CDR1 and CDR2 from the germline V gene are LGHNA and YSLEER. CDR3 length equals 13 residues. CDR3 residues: CASSQETGYEQYF. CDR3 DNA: TGCGCCAGCAGCCAGGAAACAGGCTACGAGCAGTACTTC.

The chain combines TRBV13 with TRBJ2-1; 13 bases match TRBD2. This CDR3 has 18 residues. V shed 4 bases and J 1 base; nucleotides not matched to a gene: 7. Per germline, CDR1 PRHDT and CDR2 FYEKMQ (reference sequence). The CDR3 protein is CASSWGLAGRGSYNEQFF. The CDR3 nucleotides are TGTGCCAGCAGCTGGGGACTAGCGGGAAGGGGGTCCTACAATGAGCAGTTCTTC.

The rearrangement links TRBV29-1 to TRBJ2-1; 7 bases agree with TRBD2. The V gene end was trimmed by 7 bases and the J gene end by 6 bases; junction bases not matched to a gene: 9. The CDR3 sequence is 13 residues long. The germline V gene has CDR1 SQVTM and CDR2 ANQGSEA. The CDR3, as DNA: TGCAGCGGGGAGACTAGCCGCACCAATGAGCAGTTCTTC. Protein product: CSGETSRTNEQFF.